The sequence of this T cell receptor (beta chain) was determined in a study of blood T cell repertoires in COVID-19. Study overall: Samples of COVID-19 (acute and convalescent) were obtained from the United States, Italy and Spain. From T cells, B-cell-depleted T cells, or PBMCs came the material, which was cDNA or gDNA.

Study processing details: The authors estimated nucleated cell counts from reference gene primer amplification. Libraries were prepared by immunoSEQ multiplex PCR; TCRdb keeps only in-frame clonotypes and omits some of them. For V, J and clone size, that table is used; D and trimming come from the DNA. The data contain some 240,000 clones, approximately 85% of them singletons. V trimming: 1 base; J trimming: 3 bases; junction bases outside the gene matches: 6. The length of the CDR3 is 16 residues. CDR1 SNHLY and CDR2 FYNNEI come from the germline V gene. Patients from Seattle were sampled longitudinally, starting during active infection.

The sequence derives from a woman between 65 and 79 years old with COVID-19, enrolled during active disease. The sample comprised peripheral blood. The V call is TRBV2, the J call TRBJ1-1; 9 nucleotides line up with TRBD1. The CDR3 sequence is CASSEGLTGGDTEAFF. CDR3 coding DNA: TGTGCCAGCAGTGAAGGCCTGACAGGGGGGGACACTGAAGCTTTCTTT.